This record looks at one T cell receptor beta chain sequence and its context. No antigen is known for it. TRB rearrangements were amplified by multiplex PCR with BIOMED2 TRB-A/B primers. In TCRdb, the multiplex PCR reads were re-called with MiXCR into one record per CDR3 protein. The table shows 5,000 to 5,500 distinct CDR3 sequences, with over 20% occurring only once. This CDR3 contains 15 residues. V shed 2 bases and J shed 2 bases, with 13 bases lying between them. Germline V gene lookup returns CDR1 LGHNA and CDR2 YSLEER. From blood, roughly 240-550 ng of genomic DNA served as TRB template. These data are taken from a study of T and B cells in COVID-19 patients. Notes on the study in general: CD4+, regulatory T cell, CD8+ and sorted SARS-CoV-2-responsive or tetramer+ T cells were not yet sequenced. At recovery TRB diversity and richness exceeded healthy donors, after highly clonal active COVID-19 repertoires.

The sample taken for sequencing was blood. The receptor was isolated from a human donor with active COVID-19. The V call is TRBV4-3, the J call TRBJ2-7; no firm D call. The CDR3 protein is CASSQRVEATYEQYF. In DNA, the CDR3 is TGCGCCAGCAGCCAACGGGTTGAAGCGACCTACGAGCAGTACTTC.